The source of this T cell receptor (beta chain) is a study of T-cell reconstitution after alpha-beta-depleted transplantation in children. The TCRbeta library was prepared with unique molecular identifiers. TCRdb processed the PCR reads anew with MiXCR; each CDR3 protein has one entry. The sample contains about 400,000 distinct CDR3 sequences, roughly 22% of which appear only once. Germline V gives CDR1 SGDLS, CDR2 YYNGEE. Trimming pared 0 bases from V and 2 bases from J, leaving 12 bases between. The CDR3 contains 16 residues. This chain links TRBV9 with TRBJ2-1, with D possibly matching TRBD1 (6 bases). Sequences were derived from PBMCs from the stem cell graft donor, sampled from the stem cell graft. The sequence was collected from a human donor who donated a stem cell graft to a child with acute myeloid leukemia. As DNA, the CDR3 is TGTGCCAGCAGCGTAGCTACAGGGTGGGCCTACAATGAGCAGTTCTTC. This sequence encodes CASSVATGWAYNEQFF.